This passage covers 9 T cell receptor beta chains from one sample sequenced in a study of blood T cell repertoires in COVID-19. The repertoire was sequenced with immunoSEQ multiplex PCR; TCRdb's copy has only in-frame clones and lacks some. Seen here are some 410,000 clones, 85% to 90% observed once, and the top ten hold approximately 0.96%. Sample: PBMCs or T cells enriched from blood (not recorded which). These receptors came from a woman younger than 45 with acute COVID-19.

This sequence joins TRBV24-1 and TRBJ1-1; no clear D. Germline lookup yields CDR1 KGHDR and CDR2 SFDVKD. The V and J ends lost 4 bases and 5 bases respectively, with 13 bases between them. This CDR3 has 14 amino acids. The CDR3 DNA reads TGTGCCACCAGTGACTACAATACAGAGACTGAAGCTTTCTTT. It translates to CATSDYNTETEAFF.

The J gene is TRBJ1-6, the V gene TRBV24-1; TRBD1 aligns across 9 bases. The CDR3 spans 18 residues. Per germline, CDR1 KGHDR and CDR2 SFDVKD. The V and J ends lost 3 bases and 0 bases, in that order; junction bases with no gene match: 5. The CDR3 here is CATSDRDRENSYNSPLHF. The CDR3 DNA is TGTGCCACCAGTGATCGGGACAGGGAGAACTCCTATAATTCACCCCTCCACTTT.

V and J are TRBV6-5 and TRBJ2-3; 7 bases agree with TRBD1. Trimming at V came to 8 bases and at J to 2 bases, leaving 4 bases not matched to a gene. CDR1 and CDR2 (germline): MNHEY, SVGAGI. The CDR3 is 13 residues long. CDR3 protein: CASQGQYTDTQYF. The CDR3 DNA reads as TGTGCCAGCCAGGGACAGTACACAGATACGCAGTATTTT.

This clone has just a few counts. This chain connects TRBV28 to TRBJ1-5; 7 nucleotides align to TRBD1. The V and J ends lost 6 bases and 6 bases, in that order; junction bases with no gene match: 8. Per germline, CDR1 MDHEN and CDR2 SYDVKM. This CDR3 spans 14 amino acids. This CDR3 is CASRPEGARQPQHF. CDR3 DNA sequence: TGTGCCAGCAGACCAGAGGGGGCCCGTCAGCCCCAGCATTTT.

This chain connects TRBV19 to TRBJ2-1, with D unresolved. The CDR3 is 12 residues long. Per the germline V gene, CDR1 is LNHDA and CDR2 is SQIVND (reference sequence). V was trimmed by 7 bases and J by 4 bases, leaving 8 bases between them. The CDR3 bases are TGTGCCAGTAAATCCGTTTACAATGAGCAGTTCTTC. This sequence encodes CASKSVYNEQFF.

This clone was seen a few times. CDR3 residues: CASSLGAGVYNYGYTF. As DNA, the CDR3 is TGTGCCAGCAGCTTAGGGGCGGGCGTTTATAACTATGGCTACACCTTC. The V and J genes are TRBV7-9 and TRBJ1-2; D call uncertain. The CDR3 covers 16 residues. CDR1 SEHNR and CDR2 FQNEAQ come from the germline V gene (reference sequence). Trimming removed 1 base from V and 1 base from J, with 13 bases in between. Complete variable domain (other parts from reference TRBV7-9 and TRBJ1-2): DTGVSQNPRHKITKRGQNVTFRCDPISEHNRLYWYRQTLGQGPEFLTYFQNEAQLEKSRLLSDRFSAERPKGSFSTLEIQRTEQGDSAMYLCASSLGAGVYNYGYTFGSGTRLTVV.

J is TRBJ2-7 and V is TRBV7-2; TRBD2 might be the D (6 bases). V shed 2 bases and J shed 3 bases, with 11 bases lying between them. Germline V gene lookup returns CDR1 SGHTA and CDR2 FQGNSA. The CDR3 spans 14 residues. The CDR3 DNA reads as TGTGCCAGCAGCTTACACGGCGGGGACTACGAGCAGTACTTC. Its protein product is CASSLHGGDYEQYF.

The gene calls are TRBV14 and TRBJ1-3; no clear D gene. Germline V gene sequence: CDR1 SGHDN, CDR2 FVKESK. The CDR3 spans 12 residues. The V end was cut by 9 bases, the J end by 4 bases, with 10 bases between. This chain's CDR3 is CASFQLGNTIYF. The DNA for the CDR3 is TGTGCCAGTTTTCAACTCGGAAACACCATATATTTT.

The chain joins TRBV5-1 to TRBJ2-7; the match to TRBD2 covers 11 bases. V shed 4 bases, J shed 1 base, and the junction held 7 bases outside the gene matches. Germline V gene sequence: CDR1 SGHRS, CDR2 YFSETQ. The CDR3 extends over 16 amino acids. The CDR3 protein is CASSLDTSGGSYEQYF. Here the CDR3 DNA reads TGCGCCAGCAGCCTGGACACTAGCGGGGGTTCCTACGAGCAGTACTTC.